A single TCR beta chain is shown here with its context. TCRdb keeps only in-frame clones here, not all; method: immunoSEQ multiplex PCR. Of approximately 730,000 clones listed, approximately 83% are singletons. The CDR3 has 18 residues. V lost 4 bases to trimming and J lost 6 bases; unmatched junction nucleotides: 13. Germline V gene data show CDR1 as SGHNT and CDR2 as YYREEE (reference sequence). The sample is drawn from a study of shared T cell receptors in the human thymus. The same specimen was also included in a second study, on human thymus T cells. That report notes: Thymic tissue was derived from resections collected during corrective heart surgery.

The sequence was collected from a girl under two years old with a congenital heart defect. Sequencing was carried out using thymocytes. V and J are TRBV5-4 and TRBJ2-3, with 14 nucleotides matching TRBD2. This chain's CDR3 is CASSTRTSGGPPSDTQYF. The CDR3 coding sequence is TGTGCCAGCAGCACTAGGACTAGCGGGGGGCCACCGTCGGATACGCAGTATTTT. The variable domain in full, with the rest retrieved from reference TRBV5-4 and TRBJ2-3, is ETGVTQSPTHLIKTRGQQVTLRCSSQSGHNTVSWYQQALGQGPQFIFQYYREEENGRGNFPPRFSGLQFPNYSSELNVNALELDDSALYLCASSTRTSGGPPSDTQYFGPGTRLTVL.